Only a few counts were recorded for the clone carrying this T cell receptor beta chain. Its antigen is currently unknown. This sample is part of a study of T cell responses to AZD1222 COVID-19 vaccine. Study-wide background: Pooled samples include second doses given at about 4 or 12 weeks. Study-wide findings and caveats: Without day 14 samples, only post-peak T cell repertoires were studied.

The CDR3 runs 17 residues. CDR1 LGHDT and CDR2 YNNKEL come from the germline V gene (reference sequence). The V and J ends lost 3 bases and 6 bases, in that order; junction bases with no gene match: 12. The assay was immunoSEQ multiplex PCR, and TCRdb's table has in-frame clones only and misses some. The sample holds 200,000 or so clones, approximately 90% seen once. The specimen was peripheral blood, collected on day 0 of AZD1222 vaccination. The TCR comes from an adult in good health. The chain combines TRBV3-1 (or the pseudogene TRBV3-2) with TRBJ1-5, with TRBD1 identical over 9 bases. The CDR3 reads CASSHGAGTGLAQPQHF. CDR3 nucleotides: TGTGCCAGCAGCCATGGGGCCGGGACAGGGCTTGCTCAGCCCCAGCATTTT.